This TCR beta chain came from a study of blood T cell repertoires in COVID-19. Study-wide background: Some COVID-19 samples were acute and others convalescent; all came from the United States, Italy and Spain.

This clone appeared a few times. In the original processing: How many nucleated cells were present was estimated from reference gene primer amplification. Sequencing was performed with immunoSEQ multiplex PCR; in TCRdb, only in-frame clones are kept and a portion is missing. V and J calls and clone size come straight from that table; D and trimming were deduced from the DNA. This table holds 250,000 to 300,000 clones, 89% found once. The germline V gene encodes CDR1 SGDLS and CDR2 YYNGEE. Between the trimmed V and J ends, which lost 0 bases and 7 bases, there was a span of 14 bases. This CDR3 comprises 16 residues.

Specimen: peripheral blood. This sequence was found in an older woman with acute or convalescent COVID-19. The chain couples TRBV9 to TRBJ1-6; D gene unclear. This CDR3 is CASSVAGRGGNSPLHF. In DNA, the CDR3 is TGTGCCAGCAGCGTAGCTGGTCGGGGTGGGAATTCACCCCTCCACTTT.